This passage covers 2 T cell receptor beta chains from one sample sequenced in a study of cytomegalovirus exposure and HLA in healthy donors (dated by TCRdb to about 2017). To prepare the library, the immunoSEQ multiplex PCR assay was applied. A mixture of 60 forward primers for TCR Vbeta segments and 13 reverse primers for TCR Jbeta segments was used in the multiplex PCR. In TCRdb, the immuneACCESS table is reduced to in-frame sequences with V and J assigned. These tables do not hold every clone; where another copy was compared, an unresolved V gene accounts for under half, and the others remain unexplained. This sample comprises 140,000 to 150,000 clones, 88% of them detected only once. The biggest ten clones account for roughly 0.5% of the sample. Material for sequencing was PBMCs. These receptors all stem from a woman aged 40 to 49 in good health and CMV-seronegative.

CDR3 protein: CASSPQGTEAFF. The DNA of the CDR3 is TGCGCCAGCAGCCCGCAGGGAACTGAAGCTTTCTTT. The chain combines TRBV4-1 with TRBJ1-1; D may be TRBD1 (5 bases). This CDR3 is 12 amino acids long. CDR1 and CDR2 from the germline V gene are MGHRA and YSYEKL. V was pared by 4 bases and J by 5 bases, with 8 bases between.

The V call is TRBV7-7, the J call TRBJ2-3, with TRBD2 identical over 10 bases. The CDR3 runs 15 residues. J gave up 5 bases and V 3 bases, and 5 bases lay outside the gene matches. Germline-derived CDR1 and CDR2 are SSHAT and FNYEAQ (reference sequence). The CDR3: CASSFGLAEGDTQYF. The CDR3 DNA is TGTGCCAGCAGCTTTGGACTAGCGGAGGGAGATACGCAGTATTTT.